This T cell receptor (beta chain) was retrieved from a study of CXCR3-negative and CXCR3-positive naive CD8 T cells. Points from the study as a whole: CXCR3-positive naive cells carried more hydrophobic TRB CDR3s than CXCR3-negative naive cells did. Similarly elevated diversity marked both naive subsets, with memory CD8+ cells showing far lower diversity.

With UMI labels, 5' RACE was used to prepare the TRB cDNA libraries. TCRdb derives one entry per CDR3 protein from the 5' RACE reads, leaving out DNA. The listing contains 100,000 to 150,000 distinct CDR3 sequences. The germline V gene encodes CDR1 LGHNA and CDR2 YSLEER. This CDR3 contains 16 residues. Comment on this clonotype: Its antigen is not identified.

Sequenced material: naive CXCR3- CD8+ T cells from blood. Subset noted: CD45RO-CCR7+CD27+CD95- naive CD8+ T cells lacking CXCR3 (TNR3-). The clonotype comes from a human donor in good health. Some clones in this sample may be carry-over from other donors' samples. The rearrangement links TRBV4-3 to TRBJ1-2; the TRBD1 assignment by TCRdb is unverifiable without DNA. This CDR3 reads CASSQDRAEANYGYTF.